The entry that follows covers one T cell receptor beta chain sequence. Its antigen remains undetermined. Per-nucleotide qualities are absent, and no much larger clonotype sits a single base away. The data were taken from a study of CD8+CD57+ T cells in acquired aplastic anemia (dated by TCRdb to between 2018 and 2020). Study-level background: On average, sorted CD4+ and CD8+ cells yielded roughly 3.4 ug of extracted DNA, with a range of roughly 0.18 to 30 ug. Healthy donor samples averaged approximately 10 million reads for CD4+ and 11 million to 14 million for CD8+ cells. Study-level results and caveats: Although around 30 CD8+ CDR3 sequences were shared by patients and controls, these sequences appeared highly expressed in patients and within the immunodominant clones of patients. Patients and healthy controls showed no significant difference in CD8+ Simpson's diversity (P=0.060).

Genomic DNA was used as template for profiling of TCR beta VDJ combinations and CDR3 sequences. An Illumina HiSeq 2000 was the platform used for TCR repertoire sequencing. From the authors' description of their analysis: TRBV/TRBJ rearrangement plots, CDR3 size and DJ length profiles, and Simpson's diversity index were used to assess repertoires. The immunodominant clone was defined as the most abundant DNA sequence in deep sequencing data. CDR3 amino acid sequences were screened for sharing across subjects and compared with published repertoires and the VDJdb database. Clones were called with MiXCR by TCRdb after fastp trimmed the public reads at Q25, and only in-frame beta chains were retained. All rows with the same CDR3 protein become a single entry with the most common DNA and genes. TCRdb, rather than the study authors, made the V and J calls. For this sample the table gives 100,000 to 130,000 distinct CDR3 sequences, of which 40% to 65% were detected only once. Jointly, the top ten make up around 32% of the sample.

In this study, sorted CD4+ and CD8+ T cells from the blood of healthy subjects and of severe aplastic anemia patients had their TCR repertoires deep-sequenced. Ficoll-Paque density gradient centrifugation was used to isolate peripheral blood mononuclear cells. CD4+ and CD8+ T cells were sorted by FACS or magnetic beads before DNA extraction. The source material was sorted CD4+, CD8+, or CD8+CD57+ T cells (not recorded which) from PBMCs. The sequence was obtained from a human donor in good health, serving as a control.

In nucleotide form, the sequence is TGTGCCAGCAGTCGATCAGGTCAAGACTATGGCTACACCTTC. Translated, it gives CASSRSGQDYGYTF. Recombination joined TRBV6-1 with TRBJ1-2; the D segment cannot be called with confidence. Reading from cysteine to phenylalanine, the CDR3 counts 14 amino acids. Only the CDR3 DNA stays, 42 bases, in frame from base 1. The germline V gene yields MNHNS for CDR1 and SASEGT for CDR2. V drops 5 bases and J drops 3 bases, leaving 13 bases in between.